The rows below give T cell receptor beta chains drawn from one sample of a study of cytomegalovirus exposure and HLA in healthy donors. Sequencing used immunoSEQ multiplex PCR; TCRdb keeps in-frame clones, though not all of them. The sample yields 80,000 to 95,000 clones, 70% seen once. The sample consisted of PBMCs. These receptor sequences come from a woman in her forties or fifties in good health and CMV-seropositive. Each CDR3 is given with its conserved first and last residue. The order of the fields is V gene, J gene, CDR3 protein.

>TRBV7-9|TRBJ2-1
CASSRPPGLAVYNEQFF
>TRBV7-8|-
CASSRRGATSYEQYF
>TRBV9|TRBJ2-2
CATRSGKGPGELFF
>TRBV2|TRBJ1-1
CASKTRQGINTEAFF
>TRBV19|TRBJ1-2
CASSPLDSTLGNYGYTF
>TRBV5-1|TRBJ2-1
CASSLEAADNEQFF
>TRBV5-1|TRBJ2-7
CASSSSHGPGPGEQYF
>TRBV11-2|TRBJ2-3
CASSPGRRTDTQYF
>TRBV29-1|TRBJ2-7
CSYGTGGLNEQYF
>TRBV5-1|TRBJ2-7
CASSSRAVQGTSGVVYEQYF
>TRBV7-7|TRBJ2-5
CASSSRTLGGTQYF
>TRBV7-6|TRBJ2-1
CASSLTAGVYNEQFF
>TRBV5-1|TRBJ2-1
CASSSLAGEDNEQFF
>TRBV28|-
CASNLGLAKSYEQYF
>TRBV19|TRBJ1-2
CASSPQGGNYGYTF
>TRBV5-1|TRBJ2-7
CASSLAGGGYEQYF
>TRBV6-5|TRBJ2-1
CASKSSSYNEQFF
>TRBV5-1|TRBJ1-6
CASSLRTGDRFLHF
>TRBV6-5|TRBJ1-1
CASSYHNRGREAFF
>TRBV10-2|TRBJ2-1
CASTSGRGFEQFF
>TRBV7-9|TRBJ1-5
CSSSQGQGAQHF
>TRBV28|TRBJ1-5
CASSFWGDNQPQHF
>TRBV5-1|TRBJ2-3
CASSLEGRGGTTDTQYF
>TRBV7-9|TRBJ2-1
CSSSFSTGEQFF
>TRBV10-3|TRBJ1-4
CAIRDSTGGFELEKLFF
>TRBV28|TRBJ2-5
CASRSVAGKGETQYF
>TRBV7-2|TRBJ1-1
CASSLSVNTEAFF
>TRBV15|TRBJ2-5
CATSRDSTSGATQYF
>TRBV7-8|TRBJ2-7
CASSLAVAGVGEQYF
>TRBV9|TRBJ1-6
CASSVTTDSPLHF
>TRBV10-3|TRBJ1-5
CATRQALNSNQPQHF
>TRBV10-1|TRBJ2-1
CASSGAGIYNEQFF
>TRBV29-1|TRBJ2-5
CSVRRSGGDETQYF
>TRBV19|TRBJ2-7
CASSIGGGTYEQYF
>TRBV28|TRBJ2-7
CASSGISGSAYEQYF
>TRBV28|TRBJ2-2
CASSLLQAGGTGELFF
>TRBV4-1|TRBJ2-5
CATKGARETQYF
>TRBV5-1|TRBJ2-2
CASSLTGTHTGELFF
>TRBV6-6|TRBJ2-5
CASRTGETQYF
>TRBV2|TRBJ2-2
CASTLTSGDDFGELFF
>TRBV28|TRBJ2-7
CASSPGLAGTYEQYF
>TRBV7-6|TRBJ2-7
CASSSWGGDRGSYEQYF
>TRBV28|TRBJ1-1
CASSFQGQAFLNTEAFF
>TRBV7-2|TRBJ1-1
CASSLDFEAFF
>TRBV15|TRBJ2-2
CATSRDKRRLNTGELFF
>TRBV5-1|TRBJ1-2
CASSLAPGMTGGYTF
>TRBV6-4|TRBJ2-3
CASSDWTGASTDTQYF
>TRBV28|TRBJ2-1
CASSPLAGAGEQFF
>TRBV6-5|TRBJ2-7
CASSHLGGNEQYF
>TRBV4-3|TRBJ2-3
CASSLTGGGTDTQYF
>TRBV5-4|TRBJ2-2
CASSLNRVAGELFF
>TRBV5-8|TRBJ2-7
CASRARDKGSQEQYF
>TRBV19|TRBJ2-1
CASSMVGPSSYNEQFF
>TRBV10-3|TRBJ2-7
CAFSRDSYEQYF
>TRBV4-2|TRBJ2-7
CASSQASLDEQYF
>TRBV4-1|TRBJ2-3
CASSQDQRSTDTQYF
>TRBV7-9|-
CASSSLAGVYEQYF
>TRBV18|TRBJ2-5
CASSPTEETQYF
>TRBV19|TRBJ2-1
CASGGDRYNEQFF
>TRBV19|TRBJ2-7
CASSTLAGGTYEQYF